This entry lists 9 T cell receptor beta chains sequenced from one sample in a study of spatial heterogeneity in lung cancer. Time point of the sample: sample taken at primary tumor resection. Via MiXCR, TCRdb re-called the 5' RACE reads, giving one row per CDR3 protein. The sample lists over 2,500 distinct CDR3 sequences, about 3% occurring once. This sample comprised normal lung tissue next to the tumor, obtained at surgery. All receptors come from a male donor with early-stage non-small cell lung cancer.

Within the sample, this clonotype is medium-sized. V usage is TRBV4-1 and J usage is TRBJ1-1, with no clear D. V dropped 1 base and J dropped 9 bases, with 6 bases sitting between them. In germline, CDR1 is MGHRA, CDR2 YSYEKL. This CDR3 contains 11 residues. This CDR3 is CASSQGSQAFF. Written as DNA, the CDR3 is TGCGCCAGCAGCCAAGGATCCCAAGCTTTCTTT.

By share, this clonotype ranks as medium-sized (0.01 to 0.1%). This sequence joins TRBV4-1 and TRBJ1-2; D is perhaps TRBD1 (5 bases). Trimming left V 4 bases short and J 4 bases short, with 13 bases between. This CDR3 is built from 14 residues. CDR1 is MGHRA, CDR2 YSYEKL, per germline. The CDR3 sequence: CASSREGLSYGYTF. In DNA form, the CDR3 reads TGCGCCAGCAGCCGGGAGGGGTTGAGCTATGGCTACACCTTC.

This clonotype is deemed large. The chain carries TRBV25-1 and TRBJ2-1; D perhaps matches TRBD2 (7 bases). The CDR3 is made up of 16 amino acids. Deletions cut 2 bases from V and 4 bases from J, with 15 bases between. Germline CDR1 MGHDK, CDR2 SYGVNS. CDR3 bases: TGTGCCAGCAGTGAACCGAGGGGGGGCGGTTACAATGAGCAGTTCTTC. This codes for CASSEPRGGGYNEQFF.

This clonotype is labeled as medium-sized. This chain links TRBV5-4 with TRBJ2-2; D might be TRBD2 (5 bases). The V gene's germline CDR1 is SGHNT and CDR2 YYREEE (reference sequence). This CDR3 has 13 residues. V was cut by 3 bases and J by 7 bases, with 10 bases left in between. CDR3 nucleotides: TGTGCCAGCAGCTCTGAGGGCTTCGGGGAGCTGTTTTTT. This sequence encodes CASSSEGFGELFF.

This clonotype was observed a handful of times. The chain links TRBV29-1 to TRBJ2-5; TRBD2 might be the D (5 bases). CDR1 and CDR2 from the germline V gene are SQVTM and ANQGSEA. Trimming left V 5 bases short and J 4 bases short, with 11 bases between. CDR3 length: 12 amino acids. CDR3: CSVFPGGETQYF. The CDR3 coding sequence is TGCAGCGTTTTCCCAGGAGGAGAGACCCAGTACTTC.

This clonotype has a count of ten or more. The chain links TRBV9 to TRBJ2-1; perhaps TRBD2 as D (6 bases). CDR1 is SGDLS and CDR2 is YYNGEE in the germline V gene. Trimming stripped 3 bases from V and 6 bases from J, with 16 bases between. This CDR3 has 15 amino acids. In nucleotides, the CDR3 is TGTGCCAGCAGCGGAACCGGACTACCCGGCAATGAGCAGTTCTTC. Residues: CASSGTGLPGNEQFF.

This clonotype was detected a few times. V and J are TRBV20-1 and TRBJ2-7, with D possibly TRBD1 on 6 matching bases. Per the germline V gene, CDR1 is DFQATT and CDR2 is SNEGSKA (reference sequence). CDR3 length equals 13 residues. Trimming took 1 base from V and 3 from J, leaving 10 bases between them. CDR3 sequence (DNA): TGCAGTGCTAGAGCTACAGGGCTCTACGAGCAGTACTTC. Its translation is CSARATGLYEQYF.

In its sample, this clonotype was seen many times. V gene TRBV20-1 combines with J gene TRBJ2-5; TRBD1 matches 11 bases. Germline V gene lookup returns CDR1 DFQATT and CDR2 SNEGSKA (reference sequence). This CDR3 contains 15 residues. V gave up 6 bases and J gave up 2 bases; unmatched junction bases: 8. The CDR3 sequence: CSAGGTGGKQETQYF. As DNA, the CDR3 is TGCAGTGCAGGCGGGACAGGGGGAAAACAAGAGACCCAGTACTTC.

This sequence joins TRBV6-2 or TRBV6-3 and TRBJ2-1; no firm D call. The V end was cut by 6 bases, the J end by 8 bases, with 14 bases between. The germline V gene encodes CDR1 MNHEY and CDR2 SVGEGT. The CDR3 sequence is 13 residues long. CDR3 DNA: TGTGCCAGCAGGGACCACAAGCCCGATGAGCAGTTCTTC. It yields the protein CASRDHKPDEQFF.